This TCR beta chain was profiled in a study of blood T cell repertoires in COVID-19. The repertoire was sequenced with immunoSEQ multiplex PCR; TCRdb's copy has only in-frame clones and lacks some. The sample lists about 310,000 clones, roughly 90% occurring once. Trimming removed 0 bases at V and 2 bases at J, with 11 bases between. Germline V gene sequence: CDR1 SGHAT, CDR2 FQNNGV. The CDR3 has 15 residues. The gene calls are TRBV11-2 and TRBJ2-7; D unclear. The sequence derives from a woman aged 25 to 39 with COVID-19, enrolled during active disease. The sample comprised peripheral blood. CDR3 coding DNA: TGTGCCAGCAGCTTAGAGCCAGGAAGAACCTACGAGCAGTACTTC. As protein: CASSLEPGRTYEQYF.